The sequence of this T cell receptor (beta chain) was determined in a study of cytomegalovirus exposure and HLA in healthy donors. The PCR made use of 60 Vbeta and 13 Jbeta primers. The assay was immunoSEQ multiplex PCR, and TCRdb's table has in-frame clones only and misses some. The table lists about 120,000 clones, approximately 80% of them singletons. The V end lost 6 bases, the J end lost 6 bases, and 28 bases lay between the germline ends. CDR1 and CDR2 (germline): LGHNA, YNFKEQ. The CDR3 totals 18 residues. The sequence came from a woman aged 18-29 years in good health and CMV-seronegative. This chain uses TRBV4-2 with TRBJ2-3; a possible D gene is TRBD2 (5 bases). Sequencing used PBMCs. The CDR3 sequence: CASRPGLGSRNLKDTQYF. The CDR3 DNA sequence: TGTGCCAGCAGGCCAGGACTTGGCTCGCGGAACCTAAAGGATACGCAGTATTTT.